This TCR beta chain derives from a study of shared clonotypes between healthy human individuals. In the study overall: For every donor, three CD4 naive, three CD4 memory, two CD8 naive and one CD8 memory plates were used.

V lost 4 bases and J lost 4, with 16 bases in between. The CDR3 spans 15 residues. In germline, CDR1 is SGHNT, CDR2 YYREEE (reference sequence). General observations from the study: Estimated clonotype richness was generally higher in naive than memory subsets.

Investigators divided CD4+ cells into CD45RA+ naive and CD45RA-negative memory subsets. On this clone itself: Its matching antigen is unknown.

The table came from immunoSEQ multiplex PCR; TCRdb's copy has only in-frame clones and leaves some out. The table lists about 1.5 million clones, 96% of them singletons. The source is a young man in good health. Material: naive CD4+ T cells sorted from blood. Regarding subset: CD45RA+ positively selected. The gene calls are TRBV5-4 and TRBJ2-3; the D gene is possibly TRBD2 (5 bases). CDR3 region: CASSLGGSYSDTQYF. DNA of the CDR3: TGTGCCAGCAGCCTAGGTGGGAGTTACTCAGATACGCAGTATTTT.